This is a list of T cell receptor beta chains from one sample in a study of shared clonotypes between healthy human individuals. Sequencing was performed with immunoSEQ multiplex PCR; in TCRdb, only in-frame clones are kept and a portion is missing. The sample has roughly 700,000 clones; roughly 70% are singletons. The sequenced sample was memory CD4+ T cells sorted from blood. The receptors derive from a woman aged 25 to 39 in good health. CDR3s include the opening cysteine and the closing phenylalanine or tryptophan. D genes are given only for firm matches. Clone sizes are given selectively: once, few, many, or a class where the clone is expanded.

j_gene | v_gene | abundance | d_gene | CDR3nt | CDR3aa
TRBJ2-7 | TRBV29-1 | . | TRBD1 | TGCAGCGTTTTGAGGGGGCCCTACGAGCAGTACTTC | CSVLRGPYEQYF
TRBJ2-3 | TRBV7-2 | . | . | TGTGCCAGCAGCTCCGCCACCACAGATACGCAGTATTTT | CASSSATTDTQYF
TRBJ1-4 | TRBV7-2 | . | . | TGTGCCAGCAGCCCCCAAGAAACAGGGAAACGACCTAATGAAAAACTGTTTTTT | CASSPQETGKRPNEKLFF
TRBJ1-2 | TRBV2 | once | TRBD1 | TGTGCCAGCAGTGAAGACAGGGGGCGACCTGGCTACACCTTC | CASSEDRGRPGYTF
TRBJ2-7 | TRBV10-3 | . | TRBD2 | TGTGCCATCAGTGAGTCCAGCCGACTAGCGGGGGTCGGAGGCGAGCAGTACTTC | CAISESSRLAGVGGEQYF
TRBJ2-1 | TRBV25-1 | . | . | TGTGCCAGCAGTGGGACAGAGAATGAGCAGTTCTTC | CASSGTENEQFF
TRBJ2-3 | TRBV28 | once | TRBD2 | TGTGCCAGCAGTTTAGCTAGCGGGAGTAAAGATACGCAGTATTTT | CASSLASGSKDTQYF
TRBJ2-7 | TRBV19 | . | TRBD2 | TGTGCCAGTAGTATCCGGGGGACTAGCGGGGAAATCTCCTACGAGCAGTACTTC | CASSIRGTSGEISYEQYF
TRBJ1-4 | TRBV29-1 | . | . | TGCAGCGTTCAGGACAGCTTTAATGAAAAACTGTTTTTT | CSVQDSFNEKLFF
TRBJ1-3 | TRBV30 | once | . | TGTGCCTGGAGGATTCAACTACAGAACACCATATATTTT | CAWRIQLQNTIYF
TRBJ1-2 | TRBV28 | . | . | TGTGCCAGCATTTCCGGAGGGAGGGGCGACTATGGCTACACCTTC | CASISGGRGDYGYTF
TRBJ2-1 | TRBV29-1 | . | . | TGCAGCGTTGAAGATAGAGGCCAGGGCGGACAACTTAGCTCCTACAATGAGCAGTTCTTC | CSVEDRGQGGQLSSYNEQFF